Sequencing of this T cell receptor (beta chain) was carried out in a study of blood T cell repertoires in COVID-19. Study-wide context: Samples taken during acute and convalescent COVID-19 were collected in the United States, Italy and Spain. T cells, B-cell-depleted T cells, or PBMCs provided the cDNA or gDNA that served as material.

The V gene's germline CDR1 is MNHNS and CDR2 SASEGT. V lost 1 base and J lost 3; bases outside the gene matches: 7. The CDR3 contains 16 residues. Source study methods: Cell counts per sample came from amplifying reference gene primers. The data were produced by immunoSEQ multiplex PCR, yet TCRdb's version contains in-frame clones alone and is incomplete. V and J calls plus clone size are reproduced from that table; the DNA served to infer D and trimming. In the table there are 150,000 to 200,000 clones, more than 75% of which are singletons. The specimen was peripheral blood. This TCR derives from a woman aged 45-65 years with active or convalescent COVID-19. The chain is built from TRBV6-1 and TRBJ2-7, with TRBD2 identical over 9 bases. This CDR3 is CASSEGFSRGGYEQYF. The CDR3 nucleotides are TGTGCCAGCAGTGAAGGGTTCTCGCGGGGGGGCTACGAGCAGTACTTC.